This paragraph reports one T cell receptor beta chain. The data stem from a study of cytomegalovirus exposure and HLA in healthy donors. In the PCR, 60 Vbeta and 13 Jbeta primers were used. In the original workflow: Around 11 million of 80 million or so unique TCR beta chains were shared, per a later count. Clones were sequenced by immunoSEQ multiplex PCR, and TCRdb holds only the in-frame ones, with some missing. The DNA gave D and trimming, while V, J and clone size come from that table. The sample contains over 100,000 clones, 69% of which appear only once. The CDR3 totals 14 residues. Germline loops: CDR1 SGHNT, CDR2 YYREEE (reference sequence). Trimming removed 0 bases at V and 4 bases at J, with 5 bases between.

The chain recombines TRBV5-4 with TRBJ1-6; D is ambiguous. The sequence was obtained from a woman aged 70-85 years in good health and CMV-seropositive. Sequencing was carried out using PBMCs. The DNA for the CDR3 is TGTGCCAGCAGCTTGGACAGATATAATTCACCCCTCCACTTT. This encodes CASSLDRYNSPLHF.